Listed below are T cell receptor beta chains from one sample, sequenced in a study of Ad26.COV2.S vaccination and SARS-CoV-2 variants. The data were produced by immunoSEQ multiplex PCR, yet TCRdb's version contains in-frame clones alone and is incomplete. The sample has approximately 450,000 clones, 80% to 95% seen once. The source was peripheral blood, collected in a trial of Ad26.COV2.S vaccine versus placebo. These receptors were obtained from a person between 18 and 60 years old who received the Ad26.COV2.S COVID-19 vaccine or a placebo. The CDR3 runs from the conserved cysteine through the conserved F or W. D genes are given only for firm matches. Clone size is stated in some rows and not others, as once, few, many or a class when expanded.

TRBD1	16	TRBV4-3	NA	TRBJ2-7	TGCGCCAGCAGCCAAGATAGGACAGGGGTTGCCTACGAGCAGTACTTC	CASSQDRTGVAYEQYF
NA	15	TRBV5-1	NA	TRBJ2-5	TGCGCCAGCAGCTTGGGACAGGGAGGATCGGAGACCCAGTACTTC	CASSLGQGGSETQYF
NA	13	TRBV12-5	once	TRBJ1-4	TGTGCTAGTGCCCTGGAGACTAATGAAAAACTGTTTTTT	CASALETNEKLFF
TRBD2	15	TRBV14	NA	TRBJ2-3	TGTGCCAGCAGCCAAGGAGCGGGACTCACAGATACGCAGTATTTT	CASSQGAGLTDTQYF
NA	14	TRBV24-1	once	TRBJ2-1	TGTGCCACCAGTCCGGGACGGACCCACAATGAGCAGTTCTTC	CATSPGRTHNEQFF
TRBD2	13	TRBV14	NA	TRBJ2-5	TGTGCCAGCAGCCGCGGGGGAAAAGAGACCCAGTACTTC	CASSRGGKETQYF
NA	12	TRBV24-1	few	TRBJ2-7	TGTGCCACCAGTGTGGGGAATGGGGAGCAGTACTTC	CATSVGNGEQYF
TRBD1	14	TRBV2	NA	TRBJ1-2	TGTGCCAGCAGTGAAGCCATCGGACAGGCCCCACACACCTTC	CASSEAIGQAPHTF
TRBD2	16	TRBV9	NA	TRBJ2-1	TGTGCCAGCAGCGTGGGGACTAGTCGTCGGAGCAATGAGCAGTTCTTC	CASSVGTSRRSNEQFF
TRBD2	17	TRBV9	few	TRBJ2-1	TGTGCCAGCAGCGTAGTTCCCGGGACTAGCGGGGTCAATGAGCAGTTCTTC	CASSVVPGTSGVNEQFF
NA	14	TRBV9	NA	TRBJ2-5	TGTGCCAGCAGCGTATTTGGCCAAGCAGAGACCCAGTACTTC	CASSVFGQAETQYF
TRBD1	15	TRBV11-3	NA	TRBJ2-1	TGTGCCAGCAGTCCCGGGACAGGGGTCTACAATGAGCAGTTCTTC	CASSPGTGVYNEQFF
NA	14	TRBV28	NA	TRBJ1-2	TGTGCCAGCAGTCCCCCACGACAGCTCTATGGCTACACCTTC	CASSPPRQLYGYTF
NA	12	TRBV12-3/TRBV12-4	few	TRBJ1-6	TGTGCCAGCAGTCCAGGGAATTCACCCCTCCACTTT	CASSPGNSPLHF
TRBD2	16	TRBV7-2	NA	TRBJ2-1	TGTGCCAGCAGCTTAGTGGTCGCGGGAGGGCTGAGGGAGCAGTTCTTC	CASSLVVAGGLREQFF
TRBD2	16	TRBV18	once	TRBJ2-1	TGTGCCAGCTCCCCGACTAGCGGGAGGTCCTACAATGAGCAGTTCTTC	CASSPTSGRSYNEQFF
TRBD2	15	TRBV7-2	NA	TRBJ2-2	TGTGCCAGCAGCTTCGAGACTAGCGGGAGAGGGGAGCTGTTTTTT	CASSFETSGRGELFF
TRBD1	16	TRBV23-1	NA	TRBJ2-2	TGCGCCAGCGCTCAACCTCCGGGACAGGGGGCCGGGGAGCTGTTTTTT	CASAQPPGQGAGELFF
NA	13	TRBV19	NA	TRBJ2-7	TGTGCCAGTAGTATAGAATTGGGCTACGAGCAGTACTTC	CASSIELGYEQYF
NA	14	TRBV29-1	once	TRBJ1-1	TGCAGCGTTGGTGGTACGACAAGCCGTATCGAAGCTTTCTTT	CSVGGTTSRIEAFF
NA	13	TRBV5-1	NA	TRBJ1-1	TGCGCCAGCAGCTTGGCGGGGTCTCGTGAAGCTTTCTTT	CASSLAGSREAFF
TRBD1	16	TRBV18	NA	TRBJ1-1	TGTGCCAGCTCACCCCGGGACAGTTCGTCTGACACTGAAGCTTTCTTT	CASSPRDSSSDTEAFF
NA	13	TRBV7-9	NA	TRBJ1-4	TGTGCCAGCAGCTTCGGACACTTTGAAAAACTGTTTTTT	CASSFGHFEKLFF
NA	16	TRBV11-2	NA	TRBJ1-1	TGTGCCAGCAGCTTAGATCTCGACAGAATGAACACTGAAGCTTTCTTT	CASSLDLDRMNTEAFF
NA	17	TRBV4-3	NA	TRBJ2-7	TGCGCCAGCAGCCAAGGCCAATGGGGGGGGCCCATCGAACGGCAGTACTTC	CASSQGQWGGPIERQYF
TRBD2	16	TRBV6-2/TRBV6-3	NA	TRBJ2-1	TGTGCCAGCAGTGACGCGGGACTAGCGAGCGGGAATGAGCAGTTCTTC	CASSDAGLASGNEQFF
NA	10	TRBV20-1	NA	TRBJ2-3	TGCAGTGCTACACGGGATACGCAGTATTTT	CSATRDTQYF
TRBD2	16	TRBV27	NA	TRBJ2-1	TGTGCCAGCAGTTTCCTAGCGGGAAGCTCCTACAATGAGCAGTTCTTC	CASSFLAGSSYNEQFF
TRBD1	15	TRBV6-1	NA	TRBJ2-2	TGTGCCAGCAGTGAGGACAGGGGAGTCTCCGGGGAGCTGTTTTTT	CASSEDRGVSGELFF
NA	15	TRBV4-1	NA	TRBJ2-3	TGCGCCAGCAGCCAAGCTGGAAGCCACACAGATACGCAGTATTTT	CASSQAGSHTDTQYF
TRBD2	17	TRBV5-1	NA	TRBJ2-1	TGCGCCAGCAGCTTGGTGTCTAGCGGTTTCGTTGTCAATGAGCAGTTCTTC	CASSLVSSGFVVNEQFF
TRBD1	14	TRBV30	once	TRBJ2-3	TGTGCCTGGAGTCAGGGACAGATCACAGATACGCAGTATTTT	CAWSQGQITDTQYF
NA	16	TRBV5-5	NA	TRBJ2-3	TGTGCCAGCAGCTCCAGGGACACAGGGATAGCAGATACGCAGTATTTT	CASSSRDTGIADTQYF
TRBD2	11	TRBV25-1	once	TRBJ2-7	TGTGCCAGCGCTAGCGGGTACGAGCAGTACTTC	CASASGYEQYF
NA	15	TRBV15	few	TRBJ1-2	TGTGCCACCAGCAGAGATCTCAGTAGCAACTATGGCTACACCTTC	CATSRDLSSNYGYTF
NA	13	TRBV2	NA	TRBJ2-7	TGTGCCAGCAGTGCCTACAGGGTCGGCGAGCAGTACTTC	CASSAYRVGEQYF
NA	16	TRBV5-4	NA	TRBJ2-1	TGTGCCAGCAGCTCGGCCAAGACCTCGGCCTACAATGAGCAGTTCTTC	CASSSAKTSAYNEQFF
TRBD1	16	TRBV18	NA	TRBJ2-1	TGTGCCAGCTCACCCTCGGGACAGGGAGACTACAATGAGCAGTTCTTC	CASSPSGQGDYNEQFF
NA	14	TRBV12-5	once	TRBJ2-1	TGTGCTAGTGGTTTGGCAAGTTATTACAATGAGCAGTTCTTC	CASGLASYYNEQFF
NA	17	TRBV27	NA	TRBJ2-1	TGTGCCAGCAGTTCGGAGCGAGTAGCAGGAACCTACAATGAGCAGTTCTTC	CASSSERVAGTYNEQFF
TRBD2	15	TRBV6-5	NA	TRBJ2-1	TGTGCCAGCAGTTACCGGGGACTAGCGGTCAATGAGCAGTTCTTC	CASSYRGLAVNEQFF
TRBD2	15	TRBV27	NA	TRBJ2-7	TGTGCCAGCAGCATTAGCGGGAGGCTTTCCTACGAGCAGTACTTC	CASSISGRLSYEQYF